Listed here are 25 T cell receptor beta chains from one sample, sequenced in a study of neoadjuvant anti-PD-1 for oral cavity cancer. Libraries were prepared by immunoSEQ multiplex PCR; TCRdb keeps only in-frame clonotypes and omits some of them. The data show roughly 67,000 clones, around 88% seen once. The sample here was PBMCs, taken before nivolumab (anti-PD-1) treatment. These receptors came from a person aged 35-79 years with oral cavity squamous cell carcinoma.

This chain links TRBV13 with TRBJ1-2, with D perhaps TRBD1 (6 bases). The germline V gene encodes CDR1 PRHDT and CDR2 FYEKMQ (reference sequence). Deletions cut 5 bases from V and 6 bases from J, with 19 bases between. The CDR3 contains 15 residues. CDR3 DNA: TGTGCCAGCAGCCGAAGTAGGGGGGGGCAGGATGGCTACACCTTC. Translated, it gives CASSRSRGGQDGYTF. The full variable domain, its missing parts supplied by reference TRBV13 and TRBJ1-2, is AAGVIQSPRHLIKEKRETATLKCYPIPRHDTVYWYQQGPGQDPQFLISFYEKMQSDKGSIPDRFSAQQFSDYHSELNMSSLELGDSALYFCASSRSRGGQDGYTFGSGTRLTVV.

This clone was seen just once. The chain is built from TRBV27 and TRBJ2-7; no definite D call. Germline lookup yields CDR1 MNHEY and CDR2 SMNVEV (reference sequence). This CDR3 has 13 amino acids. Between the trimmed V and J ends, which lost 4 bases and 0 bases, there was a span of 7 bases. In DNA, the CDR3 is TGTGCCAGCAGTTCGGGCAACTCCTACGAGCAGTACTTC. As protein: CASSSGNSYEQYF.

This chain uses TRBV5-1 with TRBJ1-3, with D unresolved. Germline V CDR1 and CDR2: SGHRS, YFSETQ. Trimming stripped 4 bases from V and 4 bases from J, with 9 bases between. This CDR3 is 13 amino acids long. Written as DNA, the CDR3 is TGCGCCAGCAGCGACCAGAGCGGAAACACCATATATTTT. Protein sequence: CASSDQSGNTIYF.

V is TRBV7-6 and J is TRBJ2-5, with TRBD1 identical over 7 bases. Per the germline V gene, CDR1 is SGHVS and CDR2 is FNYEAQ. The V and J ends lost 3 bases and 4 bases, in that order; junction bases with no gene match: 2. This CDR3 contains 13 residues. CDR3 DNA: TGTGCCAGCAGCTTTCCAGGGGGAGAGACCCAGTACTTC. Translating it yields CASSFPGGETQYF.

V is TRBV6-5 and J is TRBJ1-2, with 7 bases fitting TRBD1. The CDR3 has 15 residues. With 6 bases clipped from V and 6 bases from J, the junction kept 13 bases outside the gene matches. Germline CDR1 reads MNHEY; CDR2 reads SVGAGI. The CDR3 spells CASSSGQLTRDGYTF. DNA of the CDR3: TGTGCCAGCAGCTCGGGACAGCTCACTAGGGATGGCTACACCTTC.

This clone was seen ten or more times. The V gene is TRBV5-1, the J gene TRBJ2-7; D call uncertain. In germline, CDR1 is SGHRS, CDR2 YFSETQ. This CDR3 comprises 14 residues. V was trimmed by 0 bases and J by 2 bases, leaving 9 bases between them. The CDR3 protein is CASSLEGRAYEQYF. The CDR3, as DNA: TGCGCCAGCAGCTTGGAAGGCCGAGCCTACGAGCAGTACTTC.

This clone came up once. In DNA form, the CDR3 reads TGTGCCAGCAGCGGGACAGGGGTAGTTCGTGGCACTGAAGCTTTCTTT. It yields the protein CASSGTGVVRGTEAFF. The chain has TRBV9 and TRBJ1-1; 9 bases are shared with TRBD1. After removal of 3 bases from V and 4 bases from J, the junction contained 10 bases not matched to a gene. The CDR3 covers 16 residues. CDR1 and CDR2 (germline): SGDLS, YYNGEE.

This chain connects TRBV30 to TRBJ2-1; D possibly corresponds to TRBD1 (6 bases). CDR1 GTSNPN and CDR2 SVGIG come from the germline V gene (reference sequence). V shed 5 bases and J shed 4 bases, with 15 bases lying between them. This CDR3 spans 14 amino acids. In nucleotides, the CDR3 is TGTGCCTGGGCTAATATCAGGGGATACAATGAGCAGTTCTTC. This sequence encodes CAWANIRGYNEQFF.

This rearrangement joins TRBV6-6 to TRBJ1-5; TRBD1 agrees at 8 bases. V lost 5 bases and J lost 0; bases outside the gene matches: 6. The CDR3 is 16 amino acids. The germline V gene encodes CDR1 MNHNY and CDR2 SVGAGI (reference sequence). Written as DNA, the CDR3 is TGTGCCAGCAGTCCCCTGACAGGGGCTAGCAATCAGCCCCAGCATTTT. Translating it yields CASSPLTGASNQPQHF.

The CDR3 sequence is CASSTQRGSSYEQYF. The CDR3 bases are TGTGCCAGCAGTACTCAGCGGGGGAGCTCCTACGAGCAGTACTTC. This chain links TRBV6-5 with TRBJ2-7, with TRBD2 matching over 8 bases. Germline CDR1 MNHEY, CDR2 SVGAGI. The CDR3 is 15 amino acids. V lost 5 bases, J lost 0 bases, and 6 bases stayed unmatched.

V gene TRBV5-1 combines with J gene TRBJ1-3; D unresolved. CDR3 size: 13 residues. V dropped 3 bases and J dropped 4 bases, with 8 bases sitting between them. The germline CDR1 and CDR2 sequences are SGHRS and YFSETQ. CDR3 sequence (DNA): TGCGCCAGCAGCTCCTACCCGGGAAACACCATATATTTT. This sequence encodes CASSSYPGNTIYF.

The sample holds a few counts of this clone. The V gene is TRBV28, the J gene TRBJ1-5; D gene ambiguous. Germline V gene data show CDR1 as MDHEN and CDR2 as SYDVKM. This CDR3 spans 12 amino acids. V lost 6 bases and J lost 5, with 8 bases in between. DNA of the CDR3: TGTGCCAGCAGGTCTGGGTATCAGCCCCAGCATTTT. Its translation: CASRSGYQPQHF. Combining the CDR3 with reference TRBV28 and TRBJ1-5 gives the whole variable domain DVKVTQSSRYLVKRTGEKVFLECVQDMDHENMFWYRQDPGLGLRLIYFSYDVKMKEKGDIPEGYSVSREKKERFSLILESASTNQTSMYLCASRSGYQPQHFGDGTRLSIL.

The CDR3 DNA is TGTGCCAGCAGCTTGGCAGGGGTCCGAGAGACCCAGTACTTC. It codes for CASSLAGVRETQYF. V usage is TRBV5-6 and J usage is TRBJ2-5; TRBD1 might be the D (6 bases). V gave up 0 bases and J gave up 4 bases, with 10 bases separating them. CDR3 length equals 14 residues. The germline V gene encodes CDR1 SGHDT and CDR2 YYEEEE.

The chain couples TRBV30 to TRBJ2-5; TRBD2 matches at 9 bases. Germline trimming cut 4 bases from V and 1 base from J; bases unmatched to any gene: 4. The CDR3 sequence is 14 residues long. CDR1 is GTSNPN, CDR2 SVGIG, per germline (reference sequence). DNA of the CDR3: TGTGCCTGGAATAGCGGGAGTGCCCAAGAGACCCAGTACTTC. Encoded protein: CAWNSGSAQETQYF.

In DNA, the CDR3 is TGCAGCGCAAGGGGGGGCGGCACAGATACGCAGTATTTT. This sequence encodes CSARGGGTDTQYF. The rearrangement uses TRBV29-1 and TRBJ2-3; tentative D call: TRBD2 (7 bases). Germline CDR1 reads SQVTM; CDR2 reads ANQGSEA. This CDR3 has 13 amino acids. V lost 7 bases and J 1 base, leaving 12 bases between the germline ends.

The J gene is TRBJ1-5, the V gene TRBV7-8, with D perhaps matching TRBD1 (5 bases). Trimming pared 2 bases from V and 0 bases from J, leaving 14 bases between. The germline V gene has CDR1 SGHVS and CDR2 FQNEAQ. The CDR3 runs 17 residues. CDR3 DNA sequence: TGTGCCAGCAGCTTATCCAACCGGGGGTTTAGCAATCAGCCCCAGCATTTT. Translated, it gives CASSLSNRGFSNQPQHF.

The V gene is TRBV11-3, the J gene TRBJ2-3; perhaps TRBD2 as D (6 bases). V was pared by 0 bases and J by 1 base, with 14 bases between. Germline loops: CDR1 SGHNT, CDR2 YENEEA. The CDR3 runs to 17 residues. The CDR3 protein is CASSLDSRWRGTDTQYF. The CDR3 nucleotides read TGTGCCAGCAGCTTAGACTCGCGCTGGAGGGGCACAGATACGCAGTATTTT.

V is TRBV2 and J is TRBJ1-5; the D gene is possibly TRBD1 (6 bases). Germline V CDR1 and CDR2: SNHLY, FYNNEI. V was cut by 6 bases and J by 4 bases, with 13 bases left in between. This CDR3 has 14 residues. CDR3 sequence reads: CASSLGTLNQPQHF. CDR3 nucleotide sequence: TGTGCCAGCAGCCTCGGGACATTAAATCAGCCCCAGCATTTT.

The chain joins TRBV2 to TRBJ1-5; TRBD1 might be the D (6 bases). The germline gives CDR1 SNHLY, CDR2 FYNNEI. Trimming took off 7 bases at V and 3 bases at J, with 16 bases between the two ends. CDR3 length: 15 residues. In nucleotides, the CDR3 is TGTGCCAGCACCGTGAGAGGGGGGTTCAATCAGCCCCAGCATTTT. This gives the protein CASTVRGGFNQPQHF.

The J gene is TRBJ2-1, the V gene TRBV25-1, with D possibly being TRBD2 (6 bases). The V and J ends lost 6 bases and 10 bases respectively, with 22 bases between them. This CDR3 is 15 amino acids long. CDR1 is MGHDK and CDR2 is SYGVNS in the germline V gene. The CDR3, as DNA: TGTGCCAGCAGGAGCGGCGTCGGAGGGCCGTACGAGCAGTTCTTC. It codes for CASRSGVGGPYEQFF.

For this clone: At one of its ends the junction is not consistent with the germline gene, which may arise from a read error. The chain joins TRBV5-1 to TRBJ1-6; 7 nucleotides align to TRBD1. The CDR3 runs 13 residues. Germline V gives CDR1 SGHRS, CDR2 YFSETQ. CDR3 bases: TGTGCCAGCAGCTTGACAGGGATTTCACCCCTCCACTTT. This encodes CASSLTGISPLHF.

This chain connects TRBV7-3 to TRBJ2-2; D is undetermined. This CDR3 is 14 amino acids long. Germline V gene lookup returns CDR1 SGHTA and CDR2 FQGTGA. The germline V and J ends were trimmed by 5 bases and 6 bases, with 13 bases remaining between them. CDR3 DNA sequence: TGTGCCAGCAGCATCGCAATAGGTCCCGGGGAGCTGTTTTTT. Translating gives CASSIAIGPGELFF.

This chain uses TRBV4-2 with TRBJ2-2; 7 nucleotides line up with TRBD2. Germline V lookup: CDR1 LGHNA, CDR2 YNFKEQ. This CDR3 comprises 17 residues. Germline trimming cut 0 bases from V and 3 bases from J; bases unmatched to any gene: 7. The chain's CDR3 is CASSQDGGGDYTGELFF. In DNA form, the CDR3 reads TGTGCCAGCAGCCAAGATGGTGGGGGGGACTACACCGGGGAGCTGTTTTTT.

V usage is TRBV6-1 and J usage is TRBJ1-2, with a weak D call TRBD1 (6 bases). Germline CDR1 reads MNHNS; CDR2 reads SASEGT. The length of the CDR3 is 15 residues. With 7 bases removed from V and 0 bases from J, the gap between germline ends came to 15 bases. CDR3 sequence (DNA): TGTGCCAGCACCGAGGGGGGGCCTACTAACTATGGCTACACCTTC. This encodes CASTEGGPTNYGYTF.

This CDR3 reads CASSPAASGSYEQYF. The CDR3 nucleotides are TGTGCCAGCAGCCCAGCGGCTAGCGGGAGTTACGAGCAGTACTTC. The chain has TRBV5-4 and TRBJ2-7, with 10 bases lining up with TRBD2. Germline CDR1 reads SGHNT; CDR2 reads YYREEE (reference sequence). The CDR3 runs to 15 residues. The V and J ends lost 4 bases and 4 bases, in that order; junction bases with no gene match: 8.